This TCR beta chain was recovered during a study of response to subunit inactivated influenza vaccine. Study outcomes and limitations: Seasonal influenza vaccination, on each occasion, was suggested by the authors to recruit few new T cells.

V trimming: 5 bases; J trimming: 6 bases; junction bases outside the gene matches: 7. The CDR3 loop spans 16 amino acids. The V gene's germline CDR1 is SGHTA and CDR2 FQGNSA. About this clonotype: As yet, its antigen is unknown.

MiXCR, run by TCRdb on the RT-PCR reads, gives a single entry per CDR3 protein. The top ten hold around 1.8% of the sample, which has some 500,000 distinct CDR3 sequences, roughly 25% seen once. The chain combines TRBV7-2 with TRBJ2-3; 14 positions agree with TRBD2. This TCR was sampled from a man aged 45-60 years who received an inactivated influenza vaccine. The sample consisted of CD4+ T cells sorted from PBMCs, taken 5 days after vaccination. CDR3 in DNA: TGTGCCAGCAGCCTGTCGGGACTAGCGGGGGTCGATACGCAGTATTTT. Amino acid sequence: CASSLSGLAGVDTQYF.